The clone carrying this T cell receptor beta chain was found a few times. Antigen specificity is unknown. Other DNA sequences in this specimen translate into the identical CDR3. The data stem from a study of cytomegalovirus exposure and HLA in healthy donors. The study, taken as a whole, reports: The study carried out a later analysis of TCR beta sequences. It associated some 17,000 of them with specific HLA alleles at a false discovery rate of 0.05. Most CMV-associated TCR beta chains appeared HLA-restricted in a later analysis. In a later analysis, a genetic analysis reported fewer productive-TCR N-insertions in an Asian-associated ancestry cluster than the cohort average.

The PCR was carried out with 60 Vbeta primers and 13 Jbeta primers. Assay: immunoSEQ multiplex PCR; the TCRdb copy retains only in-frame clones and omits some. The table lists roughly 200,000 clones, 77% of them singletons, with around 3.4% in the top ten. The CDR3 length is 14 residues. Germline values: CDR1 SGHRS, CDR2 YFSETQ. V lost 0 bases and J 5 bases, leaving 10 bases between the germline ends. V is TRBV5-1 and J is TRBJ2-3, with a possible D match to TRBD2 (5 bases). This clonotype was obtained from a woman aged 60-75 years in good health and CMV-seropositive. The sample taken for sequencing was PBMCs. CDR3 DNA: TGCGCCAGCAGCTTGGCCCGGGAACGAGATACGCAGTATTTT. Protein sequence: CASSLARERDTQYF. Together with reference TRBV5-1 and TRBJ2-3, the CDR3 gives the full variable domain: KAGVTQTPRYLIKTRGQQVTLSCSPISGHRSVSWYQQTPGQGLQFLFEYFSETQRNKGNFPGRFSGRQFSNSRSEMNVSTLELGDSALYLCASSLARERDTQYFGPGTRLTVL.